Presented here are 7 T cell receptor beta chains from one specimen sequenced in a study of blood T cell repertoires in COVID-19. Measured with immunoSEQ multiplex PCR; TCRdb has only the in-frame clones, and not every one. The sample includes 170,000 or so clones, approximately 87% of them seen just once. Sequences were obtained from peripheral blood. These receptors originate from a woman in her 70s with COVID-19, enrolled during active disease.

The rearrangement links TRBV7-9 to TRBJ2-5; 7 nucleotides match TRBD2. Germline CDR1 and CDR2: SEHNR and FQNEAQ (reference sequence). Trimming took 3 bases from V and 4 from J; bases not matched to a gene: 14. The CDR3 consists of 17 residues. Written as DNA, the CDR3 is TGTGCCAGCAGCTTCCGGGGGGACTTGGTGTTCAGAGAGACCCAGTACTTC. Encoded protein: CASSFRGDLVFRETQYF.

The chain has TRBV18 and TRBJ2-2, with TRBD2 as a possible D gene (6 bases). The V gene's germline CDR1 is KGHSH and CDR2 LQKENI. Trimming took off 6 bases at V and 1 base at J, with 9 bases between the two ends. The CDR3 is made up of 14 amino acids. CDR3 sequence (DNA): TGTGCCAGCTCTTACGGGGGGAACACCGGGGAGCTGTTTTTT. Translation: CASSYGGNTGELFF.

The gene calls are TRBV7-2 and TRBJ2-2, with D tentatively TRBD1 (6 bases). CDR1 is SGHTA, CDR2 FQGNSA, per germline. CDR3 length equals 14 residues. Trimming removed 5 bases at V and 3 bases at J, with 10 bases between. The CDR3 DNA follows: TGTGCCAGCAGCCCCCGGACAGACACCGGGGAGCTGTTTTTT. Translated: CASSPRTDTGELFF.

This chain uses TRBV19 with TRBJ2-1; 7 bases are shared with TRBD1. V was pared by 5 bases and J by 8 bases, with 6 bases of the junction left unmatched. There are 13 residues in the CDR3. The germline V gene has CDR1 LNHDA and CDR2 SQIVND (reference sequence). CDR3 loop: CASSVDRVHEQFF. The CDR3 nucleotides read TGTGCCAGTAGTGTCGACAGGGTGCATGAGCAGTTCTTC.

The chain combines TRBV15 with TRBJ1-1; D may be TRBD1 (6 bases). V lost 5 bases to trimming and J lost 1 base, with 14 bases between them. This CDR3 has 15 amino acids. The germline gives CDR1 LNHNV, CDR2 YYDKDF (reference sequence). DNA for the CDR3: TGTGCCACCAGCGCCCGACGGACAGCGAACACTGAAGCTTTCTTT. This gives the protein CATSARRTANTEAFF.

The chain uses TRBV4-1 and TRBJ1-1; D is uncertain. The CDR3 length is 13 residues. V was cut by 1 base and J by 8 bases, with 11 bases left in between. Germline V CDR1 and CDR2: MGHRA, YSYEKL. The CDR3 region is CASSQVLGIEAFF. The DNA for the CDR3 is TGCGCCAGCAGCCAAGTACTCGGTATAGAAGCTTTCTTT.

V gene TRBV18 combines with J gene TRBJ1-1; weak D call: TRBD1 (6 bases). The CDR3 runs to 13 residues. Germline lookup yields CDR1 KGHSH and CDR2 LQKENI. V gave up 4 bases and J gave up 3 bases, with 9 bases separating them. CDR3 region: CASSLNRDTEAFF. CDR3 DNA sequence: TGTGCCAGCTCACTAAACAGGGACACTGAAGCTTTCTTT.